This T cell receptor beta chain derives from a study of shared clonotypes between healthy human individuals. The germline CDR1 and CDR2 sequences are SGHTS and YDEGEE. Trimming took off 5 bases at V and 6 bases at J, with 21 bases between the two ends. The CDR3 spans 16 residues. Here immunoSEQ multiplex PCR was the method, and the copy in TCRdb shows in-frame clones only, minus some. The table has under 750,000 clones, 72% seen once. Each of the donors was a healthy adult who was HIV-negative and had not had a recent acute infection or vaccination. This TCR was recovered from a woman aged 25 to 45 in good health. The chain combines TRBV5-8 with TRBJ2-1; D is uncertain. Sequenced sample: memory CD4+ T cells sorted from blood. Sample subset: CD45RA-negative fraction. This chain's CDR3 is CASSLAITVSPNEQFF. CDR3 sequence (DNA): TGTGCCAGCAGTCTCGCGATTACCGTCTCACCCAATGAGCAGTTCTTC.